The entry below gives a single T cell receptor (beta chain) sequence along with its context. The antigen is unknown. The data were produced by immunoSEQ multiplex PCR, yet TCRdb's version contains in-frame clones alone and is incomplete. The data show 8,000 or so clones, about three fifths seen once. Blood collection times were about day -28 and days 30, 100, 180 posttransplant. This record comes from a study of T cell clonotyping in hematopoietic cell transplantation. Trimming left V 8 bases short and J 0 bases short, with 10 bases between. Germline V gives CDR1 MNHEY, CDR2 SVGAGI. The CDR3 runs to 13 residues. General study results and limits: At the given depth, recipient repertoires were over 95% de novo clonotypes. Recipient TCR diversity dropped after transplant; expanded clonotypes rose from day 30 to 180. Without cell sorting, CD4 versus CD8 contributions remain unresolved.

This chain joins TRBV6-5 and TRBJ1-2; possible D gene TRBD1, 5 bases. This receptor was identified in a male patient between 60 and 69 years old who had an allogeneic stem cell transplant from an unrelated donor, so the T cells may come from the graft donor. Some clones in this sample may be carry-over from other donors' samples. Sample: peripheral blood mononuclear cells, taken 100 days after allogeneic stem cell transplant. In nucleotides, the CDR3 is TGTGCCAGCCAGACAGCGACTAACTATGGCTACACCTTC. Its translation: CASQTATNYGYTF.